Listed below are T cell receptor beta chains from one sample, sequenced in a study of blood T cell repertoires in COVID-19. This table comes from immunoSEQ multiplex PCR, and its TCRdb copy is limited to in-frame clones, with some not included. The table has fewer than 100,000 clones, 80% to 90% seen once; the top ten hold under 8%. The sample comprised peripheral blood. The source of these receptors is a man in his sixties with acute or convalescent COVID-19. The CDR3 runs from the conserved cysteine through the conserved F or W. D genes are given only for firm matches. Rows may omit the clone size; those that give it use once, few, many or a size class.

abundance,j_gene,d_gene,v_gene,CDR3aa,CDR3nt
.,TRBJ1-2,.,TRBV5-1,CASSFQGSYTF,TGCGCCAGCAGCTTCCAGGGGAGCTACACCTTC
.,TRBJ1-1,.,TRBV13,CASSTARRSEAFF,TGTGCCAGCAGCACCGCAAGAAGGAGTGAAGCTTTCTTT
.,TRBJ1-2,TRBD1,TRBV18,CASSGLTGGKSGYTF,TGTGCCAGCTCAGGGCTGACAGGGGGCAAAAGTGGCTACACCTTC
.,TRBJ2-3,TRBD2,TRBV5-4,CASSTSIYSGDTDTQYF,TGTGCCAGCAGCACTTCAATTTACAGCGGGGACACAGATACGCAGTATTTT
.,TRBJ2-3,TRBD2,TRBV6-6,CASSPQFRTSGARDTQYF,TGTGCCAGCAGTCCGCAATTCCGGACTAGCGGGGCGAGAGATACGCAGTATTTT
.,TRBJ2-5,.,TRBV6-5,CASSPQGGRETQYF,TGTGCCAGCAGCCCACAGGGGGGGCGGGAGACCCAGTACTTC
.,TRBJ1-1,TRBD1,TRBV4-1,CASSPLQGARGGEAFF,TGCGCCAGCAGCCCTCTACAGGGGGCGAGGGGTGGTGAAGCTTTCTTT
.,TRBJ1-3,.,TRBV7-9,CASSLGPSGNTIYF,TGTGCCAGCAGCCTAGGTCCTTCTGGAAACACCATATATTTT
.,TRBJ2-3,TRBD1,TRBV7-6,CASSQGQGLRNTQYF,TGTGCCAGCAGCCAAGGACAGGGGCTTAGGAATACGCAGTATTTT
.,TRBJ1-1,TRBD1,TRBV6-5,CASSSARGPWTEAFF,TGTGCCAGCAGTTCCGCAAGGGGGCCTTGGACTGAAGCTTTCTTT
once,TRBJ2-2,TRBD2,TRBV3-1/TRBV3-2,CASSHTALAGGTGELFF,TGTGCCAGCAGCCATACGGCGCTAGCGGGGGGCACCGGGGAGCTGTTTTTT
.,TRBJ2-1,TRBD2,TRBV5-4,CASSLGGLAGYYEQFF,TGTGCCAGCAGCTTGGGAGGACTAGCGGGATATTATGAGCAGTTCTTC
.,TRBJ2-1,TRBD2,TRBV5-1,CASRETGLAGDNEQFF,TGCGCCAGCAGGGAGACGGGACTAGCGGGAGACAATGAGCAGTTCTTC
.,TRBJ2-1,.,TRBV7-8,CASSLGGLGEQFF,TGTGCCAGCAGCTTAGGAGGCCTAGGTGAGCAGTTCTTC
few,TRBJ2-7,.,TRBV12-3/TRBV12-4,CASSSFRVYEQYF,TGTGCCAGCAGTTCTTTCAGGGTCTACGAGCAGTACTTC
few,TRBJ2-5,.,TRBV7-2,CASSFPALKSETQYF,TGTGCCAGCAGCTTTCCTGCGCTCAAGTCAGAGACCCAGTACTTC
.,TRBJ1-4,TRBD1,TRBV3-1/TRBV3-2,CASSQRQGVGEKLFF,TGTGCCAGCAGCCAAAGACAGGGGGTGGGTGAAAAACTGTTTTTT
.,TRBJ2-1,.,TRBV2,CASRETASGHNEQFF,TGTGCCAGCAGGGAGACTGCCAGCGGCCACAATGAGCAGTTCTTC
.,TRBJ1-2,TRBD1,TRBV7-9,CASSGRRDRPYGYTF,TGTGCCAGCAGCGGAAGACGGGACAGGCCCTATGGCTACACCTTC
.,TRBJ1-5,.,TRBV11-2,CASSLNQANQPQHF,TGTGCCAGCAGCTTAAACCAGGCCAATCAGCCCCAGCATTTT
.,TRBJ1-2,.,TRBV19,CASSLPGINYGYTF,TGTGCCAGTAGTCTCCCAGGGATCAACTATGGCTACACCTTC
.,TRBJ1-2,TRBD1,TRBV6-5,CASSYSTGHGYTF,TGTGCCAGCAGTTACTCGACAGGGCATGGCTACACCTTC
.,TRBJ1-5,TRBD1,TRBV30,CASRTGDNQPQHF,TGTGCCTCCCGGACAGGGGACAATCAGCCCCAGCATTTT
.,TRBJ2-5,TRBD2,TRBV5-1,CASRETGGQETQYF,TGCGCCAGCAGAGAGACGGGAGGGCAAGAGACCCAGTACTTC
.,TRBJ1-2,TRBD1,TRBV2,CASSGGDSNYGYTF,TGTGCCAGCAGCGGAGGGGACAGCAACTATGGCTACACCTTC
few,TRBJ1-1,TRBD1,TRBV5-5,CASSPGTGGKNTEAFF,TGTGCCAGCAGTCCCGGGACAGGGGGAAAGAACACTGAAGCTTTCTTT
once,TRBJ1-1,.,TRBV6-5,CASSYVMFGGNTEAFF,TGTGCCAGCAGTTACGTGATGTTCGGGGGGAACACTGAAGCTTTCTTT
.,TRBJ2-3,TRBD2,TRBV5-1,CASSLVGLAGGPGTDTQYF,TGCGCCAGCAGCTTGGTCGGCCTAGCGGGAGGGCCCGGCACAGATACGCAGTATTTT
.,TRBJ2-5,TRBD1,TRBV5-1,CASSLLGQGVRETQYF,TGCGCCAGCAGCTTGCTGGGACAGGGTGTGAGGGAGACCCAGTACTTC
.,TRBJ2-1,TRBD1,TRBV28,CASSRGQGWGNEQFF,TGTGCCAGCAGCCGGGGACAGGGCTGGGGAAATGAGCAGTTCTTC
few,TRBJ1-2,TRBD1,TRBV19,CASSIQLGQGWGYTF,TGTGCCAGTAGTATTCAATTGGGACAGGGCTGGGGCTACACCTTC
.,TRBJ1-4,.,TRBV29-1,CSARDSGGEKLFF,TGCAGCGCCCGGGACTCAGGTGGGGAAAAACTGTTTTTT
.,TRBJ1-2,TRBD1,TRBV27,CASSSPGTGNYGYTF,TGTGCCAGCAGTTCCCCCGGGACAGGGAACTATGGCTACACCTTC
.,TRBJ1-1,.,TRBV9,CASTMTGEPTEAFF,TGTGCCAGCACCATGACAGGTGAGCCCACTGAAGCTTTCTTT
.,TRBJ1-4,.,TRBV28,CASSLPNEKLFF,TGTGCCAGCAGTTTACCGAATGAAAAACTGTTTTTT
.,TRBJ1-1,.,TRBV9,CASSGRTALNTEAFF,TGTGCCAGCAGCGGACGGACAGCTTTGAACACTGAAGCTTTCTTT
.,TRBJ1-1,TRBD1,TRBV3-1/TRBV3-2,CASSQDSDRGAFF,TGTGCCAGCAGCCAAGATTCGGACAGGGGAGCTTTCTTT
.,TRBJ1-5,.,TRBV19,CASSIATGRGNQPQHF,TGTGCCAGTAGTATCGCGACCGGGAGGGGGAATCAGCCCCAGCATTTT
few,TRBJ1-1,.,TRBV11-1,CASSNRLTMNTEAFF,TGTGCCAGCAGCAACCGCCTAACCATGAACACTGAAGCTTTCTTT
.,TRBJ1-4,.,TRBV6-6,CASSPLGPTILNEKLFF,TGTGCCAGCAGTCCCCTAGGCCCGACCATCCTGAATGAAAAACTGTTTTTT
.,TRBJ1-5,TRBD1,TRBV10-2,CASSGQGGNQPQHF,TGCGCCAGCAGTGGGCAGGGGGGCAATCAGCCCCAGCATTTT
.,TRBJ1-2,.,TRBV29-1,CAGVEDYGYTF,TGCGCGGGGGTTGAAGACTATGGCTACACCTTC
.,TRBJ2-2,TRBD2,TRBV10-3,CAISEIGTSGANTGELFF,TGTGCCATCAGTGAGATCGGGACTAGCGGGGCAAACACCGGGGAGCTGTTTTTT
.,TRBJ2-7,.,TRBV6-5,CASKKGLSAYEQYF,TGTGCCAGCAAAAAGGGACTTAGCGCCTACGAGCAGTACTTC
.,TRBJ2-7,.,TRBV7-9,CASSPTGLGYEQYF,TGTGCCAGCAGCCCGACAGGTTTGGGCTACGAGCAGTACTTC
.,TRBJ2-3,TRBD1,TRBV5-1,CASSLAGTGGDTQYF,TGCGCCAGCAGCCTGGCCGGGACAGGGGGAGATACGCAGTATTTT
.,TRBJ1-1,.,TRBV3-1/TRBV3-2,CASSQGQVSEAFF,TGTGCCAGCAGCCAAGGACAAGTATCTGAAGCTTTCTTT
.,TRBJ1-4,.,TRBV11-2,CASSLGRRADEKLFF,TGTGCCAGCAGCTTAGGTCGCAGGGCAGATGAAAAACTGTTTTTT
few,TRBJ1-2,.,TRBV5-1,CASSYYTGNYGYTF,TGCGCCAGCAGTTATTATACAGGGAACTATGGCTACACCTTC
few,TRBJ1-2,.,TRBV7-2,CASSPYASGTTNYGYTF,TGTGCCAGCAGCCCCTATGCCTCGGGGACAACCAACTATGGCTACACCTTC
.,TRBJ2-2,TRBD1,TRBV6-5,CASSYTQDRGVRELFF,TGTGCCAGCAGTTACACCCAGGACAGGGGCGTCCGGGAGCTGTTTTTT
.,TRBJ2-6,.,TRBV23-1,CASSQTNTRSGANVLTF,TGCGCCAGCAGTCAAACTAATACTAGATCTGGGGCCAACGTCCTGACTTTC
.,TRBJ2-2,.,TRBV27,CASSFSVSGGELFF,TGTGCCAGCAGTTTTTCTGTCTCGGGGGGGGAGCTGTTTTTT
.,TRBJ2-2,.,TRBV9,CASSGRVNTGELFF,TGTGCCAGCAGCGGGAGAGTAAACACCGGGGAGCTGTTTTTT